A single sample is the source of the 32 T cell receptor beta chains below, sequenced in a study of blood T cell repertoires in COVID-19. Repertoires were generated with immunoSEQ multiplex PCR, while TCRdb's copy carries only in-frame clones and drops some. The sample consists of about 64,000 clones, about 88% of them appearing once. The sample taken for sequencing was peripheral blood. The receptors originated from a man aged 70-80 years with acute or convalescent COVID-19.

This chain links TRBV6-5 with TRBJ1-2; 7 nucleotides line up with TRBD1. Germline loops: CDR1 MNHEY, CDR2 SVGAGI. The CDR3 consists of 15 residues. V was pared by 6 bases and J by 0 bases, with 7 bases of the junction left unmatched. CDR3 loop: CASSEWTGSNYGYTF. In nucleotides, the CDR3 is TGTGCCAGCAGCGAGTGGACAGGATCTAACTATGGCTACACCTTC.

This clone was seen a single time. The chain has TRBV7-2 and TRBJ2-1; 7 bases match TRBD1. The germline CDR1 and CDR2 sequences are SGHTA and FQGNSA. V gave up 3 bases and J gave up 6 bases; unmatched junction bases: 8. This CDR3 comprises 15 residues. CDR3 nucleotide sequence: TGTGCCAGCAGCTTGACAGGGATTAAGGGCAATGAGCAGTTCTTC. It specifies CASSLTGIKGNEQFF.

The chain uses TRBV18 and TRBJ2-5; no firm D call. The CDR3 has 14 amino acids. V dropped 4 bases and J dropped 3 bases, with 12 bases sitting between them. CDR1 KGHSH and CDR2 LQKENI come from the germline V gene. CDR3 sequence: CASSLQEAKETQYF. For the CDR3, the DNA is TGTGCCAGCTCACTCCAGGAAGCAAAAGAGACCCAGTACTTC.

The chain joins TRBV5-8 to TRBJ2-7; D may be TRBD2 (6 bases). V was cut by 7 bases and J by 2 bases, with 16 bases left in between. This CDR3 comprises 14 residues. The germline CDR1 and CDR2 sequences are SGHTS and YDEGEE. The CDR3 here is CASHPRGYTYEQYF. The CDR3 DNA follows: TGTGCCAGCCACCCGCGGGGATACACCTACGAGCAGTACTTC.

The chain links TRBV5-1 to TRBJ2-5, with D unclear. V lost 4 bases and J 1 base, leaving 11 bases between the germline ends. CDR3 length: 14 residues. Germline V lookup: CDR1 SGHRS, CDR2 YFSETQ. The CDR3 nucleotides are TGCGCCAGCAGCAGCGACGGGTCCCAAGAGACCCAGTACTTC. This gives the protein CASSSDGSQETQYF.

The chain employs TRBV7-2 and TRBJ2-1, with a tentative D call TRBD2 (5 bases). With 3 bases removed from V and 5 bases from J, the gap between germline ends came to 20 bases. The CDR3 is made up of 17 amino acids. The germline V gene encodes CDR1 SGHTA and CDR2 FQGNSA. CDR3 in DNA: TGTGCCAGCAGCTTTGCGAGGACTCGGCGCCCCGACAATGAGCAGTTCTTC. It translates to CASSFARTRRPDNEQFF.

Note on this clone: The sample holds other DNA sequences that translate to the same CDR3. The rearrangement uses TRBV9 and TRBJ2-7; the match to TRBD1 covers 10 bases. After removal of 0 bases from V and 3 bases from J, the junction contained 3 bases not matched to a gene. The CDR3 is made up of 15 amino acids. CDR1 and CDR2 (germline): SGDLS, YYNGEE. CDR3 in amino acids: CASSVGTGGFYEQYF. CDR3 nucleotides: TGTGCCAGCAGCGTAGGGACAGGGGGTTTCTACGAGCAGTACTTC.

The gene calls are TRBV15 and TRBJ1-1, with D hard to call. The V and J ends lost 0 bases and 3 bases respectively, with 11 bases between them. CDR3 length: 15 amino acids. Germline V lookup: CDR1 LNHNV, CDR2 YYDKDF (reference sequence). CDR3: CATSRDRLGDTEAFF. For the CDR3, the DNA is TGTGCCACCAGCAGAGACCGCCTAGGAGACACTGAAGCTTTCTTT.

The CDR3 DNA is TGCGCCAGCAGCCTGGACAGGGCGGGTCAGCCCCAGCATTTT. Protein sequence: CASSLDRAGQPQHF. This sequence joins TRBV4-3 and TRBJ1-5; 8 bases line up with TRBD1. This CDR3 region has 14 residues. Germline values: CDR1 LGHNA, CDR2 YSLEER. V lost 4 bases to trimming and J lost 6 bases; unmatched junction nucleotides: 5.

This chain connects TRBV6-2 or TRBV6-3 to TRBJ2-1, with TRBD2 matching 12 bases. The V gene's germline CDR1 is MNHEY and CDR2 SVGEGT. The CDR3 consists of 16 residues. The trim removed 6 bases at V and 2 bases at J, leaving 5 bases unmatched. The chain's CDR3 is CASSYGLAGTYNEQFF. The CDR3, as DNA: TGTGCCAGCAGCTATGGACTAGCGGGGACCTACAATGAGCAGTTCTTC.

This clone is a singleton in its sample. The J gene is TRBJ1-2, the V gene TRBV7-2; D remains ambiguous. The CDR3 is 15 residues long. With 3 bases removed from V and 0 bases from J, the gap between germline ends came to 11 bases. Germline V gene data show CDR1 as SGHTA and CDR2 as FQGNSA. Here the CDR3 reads CASSFSRETNYGYTF. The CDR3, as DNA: TGTGCCAGCAGCTTCAGCCGGGAAACTAACTATGGCTACACCTTC.

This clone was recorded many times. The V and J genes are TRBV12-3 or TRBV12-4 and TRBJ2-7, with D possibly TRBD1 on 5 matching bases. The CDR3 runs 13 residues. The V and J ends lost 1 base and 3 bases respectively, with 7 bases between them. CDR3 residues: CASSLVRGYEQYF. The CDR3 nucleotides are TGTGCCAGCAGTTTAGTTAGGGGCTACGAGCAGTACTTC.

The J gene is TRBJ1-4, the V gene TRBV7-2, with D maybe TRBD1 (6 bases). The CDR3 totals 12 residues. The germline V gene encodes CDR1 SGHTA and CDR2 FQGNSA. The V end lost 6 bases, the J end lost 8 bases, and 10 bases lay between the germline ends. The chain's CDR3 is CASSLQGEKLFF. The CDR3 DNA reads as TGTGCCAGCAGTCTCCAGGGGGAAAAACTGTTTTTT.

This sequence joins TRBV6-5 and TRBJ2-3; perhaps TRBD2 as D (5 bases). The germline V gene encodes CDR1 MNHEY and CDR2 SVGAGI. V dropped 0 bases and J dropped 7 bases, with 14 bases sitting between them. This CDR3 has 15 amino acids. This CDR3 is CASSYSPRGYYTQYF. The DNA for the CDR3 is TGTGCCAGCAGTTACTCACCCCGGGGTTACTATACGCAGTATTTT.

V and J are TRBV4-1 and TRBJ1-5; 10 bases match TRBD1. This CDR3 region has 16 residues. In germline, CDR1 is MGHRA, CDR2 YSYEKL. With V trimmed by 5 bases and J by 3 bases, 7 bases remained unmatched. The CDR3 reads CASSVPGQGFNQPQHF. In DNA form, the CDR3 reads TGCGCCAGCAGCGTGCCGGGACAGGGGTTCAATCAGCCCCAGCATTTT.

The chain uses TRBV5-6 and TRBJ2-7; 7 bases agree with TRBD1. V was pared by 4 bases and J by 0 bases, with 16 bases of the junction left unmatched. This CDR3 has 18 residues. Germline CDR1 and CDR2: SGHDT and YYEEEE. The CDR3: CASSPRRQQGYNSYEQYF. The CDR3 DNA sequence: TGTGCCAGCAGCCCCCGAAGACAACAGGGGTATAACTCCTACGAGCAGTACTTC.

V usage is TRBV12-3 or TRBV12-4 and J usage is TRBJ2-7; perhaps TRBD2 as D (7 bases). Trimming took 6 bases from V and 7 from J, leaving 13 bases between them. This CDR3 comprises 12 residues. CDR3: CASSPRGAEQYF. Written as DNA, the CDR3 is TGTGCCAGCAGCCCCCGGGGGGCAGAGCAGTACTTC.

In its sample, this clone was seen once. CDR3: CASIISTGINTGELFF. In DNA form, the CDR3 reads TGTGCCAGTATTATCTCGACAGGAATTAACACCGGGGAGCTGTTTTTT. This chain uses TRBV19 with TRBJ2-2; weak D call: TRBD1 (6 bases). Trimming removed 7 bases at V and 2 bases at J, with 17 bases between. The CDR3 has 16 residues. Germline V gene data show CDR1 as LNHDA and CDR2 as SQIVND (reference sequence).

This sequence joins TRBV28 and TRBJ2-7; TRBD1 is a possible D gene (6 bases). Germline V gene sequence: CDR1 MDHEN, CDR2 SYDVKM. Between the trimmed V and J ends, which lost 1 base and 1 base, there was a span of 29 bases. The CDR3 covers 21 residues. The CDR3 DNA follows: TGTGCCAGCAGTTTATCCCGCCTCGACAGGTCGGCCCCCACCAGGTCCTACGAGCAGTACTTC. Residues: CASSLSRLDRSAPTRSYEQYF.

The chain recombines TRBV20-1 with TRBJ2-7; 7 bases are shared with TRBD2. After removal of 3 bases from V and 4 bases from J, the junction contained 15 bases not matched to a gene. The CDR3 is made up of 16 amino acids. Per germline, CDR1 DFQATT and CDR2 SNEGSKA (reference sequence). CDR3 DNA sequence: TGCAGTGCTAGTGCCACATTGGGGGGGTTGGCGTACGAGCAGTACTTC. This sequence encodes CSASATLGGLAYEQYF.

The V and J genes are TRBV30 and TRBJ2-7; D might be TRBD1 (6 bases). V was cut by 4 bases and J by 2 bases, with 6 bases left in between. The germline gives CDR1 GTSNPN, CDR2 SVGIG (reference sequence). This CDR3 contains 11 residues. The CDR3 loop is CAWTGAYEQYF. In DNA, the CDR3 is TGTGCCTGGACAGGGGCCTACGAGCAGTACTTC.

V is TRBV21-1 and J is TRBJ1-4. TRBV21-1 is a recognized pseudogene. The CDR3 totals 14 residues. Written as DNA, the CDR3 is TGTGCCAGCATCTTTATAACAACTAATGAAAAACTGTTTTTT. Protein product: CASIFITTNEKLFF.

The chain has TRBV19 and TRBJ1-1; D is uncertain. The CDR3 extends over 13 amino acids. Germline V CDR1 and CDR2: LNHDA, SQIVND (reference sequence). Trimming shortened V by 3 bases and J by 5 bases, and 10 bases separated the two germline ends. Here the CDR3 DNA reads TGTGCCAGTAGTATCCGGGGAGGAACTGAAGCTTTCTTT. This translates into CASSIRGGTEAFF.

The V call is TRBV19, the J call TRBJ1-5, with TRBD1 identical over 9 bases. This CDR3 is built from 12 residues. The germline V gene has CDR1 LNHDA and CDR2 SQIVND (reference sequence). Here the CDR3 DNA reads TGTGGGACAGGGGAGGGCAATCAGCCCCAGCATTTT. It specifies CGTGEGNQPQHF.

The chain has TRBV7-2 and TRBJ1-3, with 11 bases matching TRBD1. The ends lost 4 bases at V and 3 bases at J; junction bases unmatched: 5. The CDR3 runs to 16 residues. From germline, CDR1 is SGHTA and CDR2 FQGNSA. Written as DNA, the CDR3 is TGTGCCAGCAGCTGGGGACAGGGGGTCGGTGGAAACACCATATATTTT. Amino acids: CASSWGQGVGGNTIYF.

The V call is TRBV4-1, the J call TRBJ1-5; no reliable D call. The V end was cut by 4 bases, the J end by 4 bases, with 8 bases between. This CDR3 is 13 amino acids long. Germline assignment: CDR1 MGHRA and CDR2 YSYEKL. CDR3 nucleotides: TGCGCCAGCAGCCCCGTCCAGAATCAGCCCCAGCATTTT. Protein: CASSPVQNQPQHF.

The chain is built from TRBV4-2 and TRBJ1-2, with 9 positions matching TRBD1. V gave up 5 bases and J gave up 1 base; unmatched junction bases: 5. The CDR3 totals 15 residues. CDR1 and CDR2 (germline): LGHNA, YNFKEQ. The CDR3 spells CASSSRTGVNYGYTF. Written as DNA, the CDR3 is TGTGCCAGCAGCAGTCGGACAGGGGTTAACTATGGCTACACCTTC.

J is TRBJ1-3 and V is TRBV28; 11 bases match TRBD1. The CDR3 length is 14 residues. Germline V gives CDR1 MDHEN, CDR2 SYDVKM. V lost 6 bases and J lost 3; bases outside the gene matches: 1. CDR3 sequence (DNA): TGTGCCAGCAGGGGACAGGGGGTTGGAAACACCATATATTTT. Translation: CASRGQGVGNTIYF.

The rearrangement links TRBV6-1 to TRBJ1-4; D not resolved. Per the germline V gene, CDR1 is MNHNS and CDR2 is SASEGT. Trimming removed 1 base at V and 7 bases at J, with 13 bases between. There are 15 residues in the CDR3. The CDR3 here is CASSEGSGYPEKLFF. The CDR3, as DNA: TGTGCCAGCAGTGAAGGGTCAGGTTATCCTGAAAAACTGTTTTTT.

The CDR3 nucleotides are TGTGCCAGCAGTTTAAGGAGGGGTCATGGCTACACCTTC. This codes for CASSLRRGHGYTF. The chain joins TRBV27 to TRBJ1-2; D may be TRBD1 (5 bases). The CDR3 extends over 13 amino acids. The V end lost 2 bases, the J end lost 6 bases, and 10 bases lay between the germline ends. Looked up from germline, CDR1 is MNHEY and CDR2 is SMNVEV (reference sequence).

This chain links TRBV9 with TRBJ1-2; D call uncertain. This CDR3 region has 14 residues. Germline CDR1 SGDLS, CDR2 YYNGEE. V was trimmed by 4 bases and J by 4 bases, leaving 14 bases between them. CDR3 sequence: CASSPPGQIYGYTF. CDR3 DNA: TGTGCCAGCAGCCCCCCGGGTCAGATCTATGGCTACACCTTC.

The DNA for the CDR3 is TGTGCCAGTAGTATAGTAAAGGGAGTGGGCACAGATACGCAGTATTTT. As protein: CASSIVKGVGTDTQYF. V gene TRBV19 combines with J gene TRBJ2-3, with D possibly being TRBD2 (5 bases). In germline, CDR1 is LNHDA, CDR2 SQIVND (reference sequence). The CDR3 runs to 16 residues. The ends were cut back, 1 base at V and 1 base at J, with 12 bases in the middle.